These 28 T cell receptor beta chains originate from one sample sequenced in a study of control samples from healthy donors and cancer patients. Assay used: immunoSEQ multiplex PCR; TCRdb lists only in-frame clones, some missing. This table has around 97,000 clones, approximately 90% appearing once. Sequencing used PBMCs. These receptors all come from a man in his 60s with lung cancer.

The chain is built from TRBV18 and TRBJ1-1; D is perhaps TRBD1 (6 bases). The CDR3 contains 17 residues. V gave up 3 bases and J gave up 4 bases, with 21 bases separating them. Germline loops: CDR1 KGHSH, CDR2 LQKENI. This chain's CDR3 is CASSPLGVAEGGTEAFF. CDR3 sequence (DNA): TGTGCCAGCTCACCCCTCGGGGTAGCAGAGGGGGGCACTGAAGCTTTCTTT.

The chain links TRBV24-1 to TRBJ2-1; 15 nucleotides line up with TRBD2. Germline V gene sequence: CDR1 KGHDR, CDR2 SFDVKD. Trimming cost V 3 bases and J 0 bases; bases outside gene matches: 8. The CDR3 extends over 20 amino acids. The CDR3 sequence is CATSDPRTSGGGSSYNEQFF. In nucleotides, the CDR3 is TGTGCCACCAGTGATCCGAGGACTAGCGGGGGGGGAAGCTCCTACAATGAGCAGTTCTTC.

V gene TRBV24-1 combines with J gene TRBJ1-2; tentative D call: TRBD1 (5 bases). V was clipped by 7 bases and J by 8 bases, with 16 bases between them. The CDR3 spans 13 residues. The germline CDR1 and CDR2 sequences are KGHDR and SFDVKD. DNA of the CDR3: TGTGCCACCAGGGGGACGGACTTCGGAGGCTACACCTTC. Encoded protein: CATRGTDFGGYTF.

The chain links TRBV29-1 to TRBJ1-2, with no clear D. In germline, CDR1 is SQVTM, CDR2 ANQGSEA. This CDR3 region has 14 residues. Trimming cost V 4 bases and J 5 bases, with 17 bases left between them. The CDR3 nucleotides read TGCAGCGTTGTCACGCTTGATGGGAAGTATGGCTACACCTTC. Its protein is CSVVTLDGKYGYTF.

The chain combines TRBV30 with TRBJ1-4, with D unresolved. The germline V gene has CDR1 GTSNPN and CDR2 SVGIG (reference sequence). Trimming pared 8 bases from V and 0 bases from J, leaving 7 bases between. This CDR3 is built from 12 residues. The CDR3, as DNA: TGTGCCGGGAAAGCAACTAATGAAAAACTGTTTTTT. Encoded protein: CAGKATNEKLFF.

In this sample, this clone turned up a few times. The CDR3: CAISESNRAYEQYF. CDR3 nucleotide sequence: TGTGCCATCAGTGAGTCTAACAGGGCATACGAGCAGTACTTC. The chain carries TRBV10-3 and TRBJ2-7; the D gene is possibly TRBD1 (6 bases). The CDR3 has 14 amino acids. Per germline, CDR1 ENHRY and CDR2 SYGVKD. V lost 0 bases and J lost 4, with 10 bases in between.

The count of this clone is one. This chain links TRBV7-9 with TRBJ2-3; TRBD2 aligns across 8 bases. Germline CDR1 reads SEHNR; CDR2 reads FQNEAQ (reference sequence). This CDR3 is 17 amino acids long. Germline trimming cut 5 bases from V and 0 bases from J; bases unmatched to any gene: 10. The CDR3 is CASSASGGPPSTDTQYF. For the CDR3, the DNA is TGTGCCAGCAGCGCCTCGGGGGGGCCTCCGAGCACAGATACGCAGTATTTT.

V and J are TRBV2 and TRBJ1-5, with 8 bases matching TRBD1. With V trimmed by 4 bases and J by 7 bases, 6 bases remained unmatched. This CDR3 is built from 14 residues. CDR1 and CDR2 from the germline V gene are SNHLY and FYNNEI. CDR3 in amino acids: CASSGETGEQPQHF. The CDR3 DNA reads as TGTGCCAGCAGTGGAGAGACAGGGGAGCAGCCCCAGCATTTT.

This clone was seen just once. CDR3 residues: CASSFSSGLNTEAFF. In DNA, the CDR3 is TGTGCCAGCAGCTTCAGTTCGGGATTGAACACTGAAGCTTTCTTT. The chain joins TRBV9 to TRBJ1-1; D is unclear. Trimming took 4 bases from V and 0 from J, leaving 13 bases between them. The germline CDR1 and CDR2 sequences are SGDLS and YYNGEE. CDR3 size: 15 residues.

This clone came up once. The genes are TRBV12-3 or TRBV12-4 and TRBJ2-5; no clear D. Trimming removed 1 base at V and 5 bases at J, with 8 bases between. The CDR3 is 13 residues long. CDR3 sequence (DNA): TGTGCCAGCAGTTTAGTGACCGTTGAGACCCAGTACTTC. Translating gives CASSLVTVETQYF.

The chain recombines TRBV3-1 (or the pseudogene TRBV3-2) with TRBJ2-2, with D perhaps being TRBD1 or TRBD2 (5 bases each). Trimming took off 4 bases at V and 1 base at J, with 13 bases between the two ends. This CDR3 is built from 16 residues. Germline assignment: CDR1 LGHDT and CDR2 YNNKEL (reference sequence). The CDR3 loop reads CASSRTGTRNTGELFF. CDR3 DNA: TGTGCCAGCAGCCGAACCGGGACGAGGAACACCGGGGAGCTGTTTTTT.

The J gene is TRBJ2-3, the V gene TRBV5-1; D unclear. This CDR3 spans 14 amino acids. Germline CDR1 is SGHRS and CDR2 is YFSETQ. The V and J ends lost 3 bases and 4 bases respectively, with 12 bases between them. The CDR3 reads CASSYGSHADTQYF. CDR3 nucleotide sequence: TGCGCCAGCAGCTATGGTTCACATGCAGATACGCAGTATTTT.

V and J are TRBV5-1 and TRBJ1-6; 8 positions match TRBD1. The trim removed 4 bases at V and 8 bases at J, leaving 5 bases unmatched. The CDR3 consists of 14 residues. Germline values: CDR1 SGHRS, CDR2 YFSETQ. This CDR3 reads CASSLDRGYSPLHF. CDR3 DNA sequence: TGCGCCAGCAGCCTCGACAGGGGATATTCACCCCTCCACTTT.

V gene TRBV6-4 combines with J gene TRBJ2-3, with 7 bases fitting TRBD1. This CDR3 has 15 residues. The trim removed 5 bases at V and 0 bases at J, leaving 5 bases unmatched. Germline assignment: CDR1 MRHNA and CDR2 SNTAGT. The CDR3 loop is CASSRDSPSTDTQYF. In nucleotides, the CDR3 is TGTGCCAGCAGTCGGGACAGTCCTAGCACAGATACGCAGTATTTT.

This chain links TRBV5-4 with TRBJ1-4, with 7 bases lining up with TRBD1. CDR3 length: 16 residues. Germline CDR1 and CDR2: SGHNT and YYREEE (reference sequence). The V and J ends lost 6 bases and 1 base, in that order; junction bases with no gene match: 9. CDR3: CASTLKGAGTNEKLFF. CDR3 in DNA: TGTGCCAGCACCCTAAAGGGGGCAGGAACTAATGAAAAACTGTTTTTT.

The chain combines TRBV10-2 with TRBJ2-6; D unclear. CDR1 and CDR2 (germline): WSHSY, SAAADI. This CDR3 comprises 16 residues. Deletions cut 3 bases from V and 0 bases from J, with 9 bases between. CDR3 sequence reads: CASSDRYNSGANVLTF. CDR3 coding DNA: TGCGCCAGCAGTGATCGCTACAACTCTGGGGCCAACGTCCTGACTTTC.

The chain combines TRBV21-1 with TRBJ2-3; the D segment call TRBD2 is taken from the table without a DNA check. TRBV21-1 is annotated as a pseudogene. This CDR3 has 19 residues. The CDR3 bases are TGTGCCAGCAGCGTTCGACTAGCGGGGGGAGGCACTAGCACAGATACGCAGTATTTT. This translates into CASSVRLAGGGTSTDTQYF.

The CDR3 region is CASSPSTTQPQHF. The CDR3 DNA reads TGTGCCAGCTCACCTAGCACCACCCAGCCCCAGCATTTT. V usage is TRBV18 and J usage is TRBJ1-5; no clear D gene. With 3 bases removed from V and 7 bases from J, the gap between germline ends came to 10 bases. The CDR3 loop spans 13 amino acids. CDR1 is KGHSH and CDR2 is LQKENI in the germline V gene. The full variable domain, its missing parts supplied by reference TRBV18 and TRBJ1-5, is NAGVMQNPRHLVRRRGQEARLRCSPMKGHSHVYWYRQLPEEGLKFMVYLQKENIIDESGMPKERFSAEFPKEGPSILRIQQVVRGDSAAYFCASSPSTTQPQHFGDGTRLSIL.

The V gene is TRBV7-9, the J gene TRBJ1-1; TRBD1 is a possible D gene (6 bases). Germline V gene data show CDR1 as SEHNR and CDR2 as FQNEAQ (reference sequence). The V gene lost 5 bases and the J gene lost 3 bases, with 13 bases spanning the gap. There are 14 residues in the CDR3. The CDR3 reads CASSGGDTHTEAFF. The CDR3 DNA reads TGTGCCAGCAGCGGGGGGGACACACACACTGAAGCTTTCTTT.

The chain couples TRBV12-5 to TRBJ2-1, with TRBD2 identical over 7 bases. The CDR3 consists of 16 residues. The germline V gene encodes CDR1 LGHNT and CDR2 FRNRAP. The ends lost 6 bases at V and 0 bases at J; junction bases unmatched: 8. CDR3 sequence reads: CASGKASGTSYNEQFF. CDR3 DNA: TGTGCTAGTGGAAAAGCTAGCGGCACCTCCTACAATGAGCAGTTCTTC.

The chain joins TRBV5-1 to TRBJ1-4; TRBD1 is a possible D gene (5 bases). V gave up 1 base and J gave up 8 bases, with 15 bases separating them. Germline CDR1 and CDR2: SGHRS and YFSETQ. The CDR3 is made up of 15 amino acids. CDR3 coding DNA: TGCGCCAGCAGCTTGCTAGGGGCCCCCGGGGAAAAACTGTTTTTT. This translates into CASSLLGAPGEKLFF.

The V gene is TRBV2, the J gene TRBJ2-5; D is possibly TRBD1 (6 bases). Per the germline V gene, CDR1 is SNHLY and CDR2 is FYNNEI. The CDR3 totals 17 residues. V lost 2 bases to trimming and J lost 1 base, with 17 bases between them. CDR3 nucleotides: TGTGCCAGCAGTGAAAAAAACAACGGACAGAGCCAAGAGACCCAGTACTTC. This codes for CASSEKNNGQSQETQYF.

Only a few counts were recorded for this clone. The genes are TRBV27 and TRBJ1-6; D ambiguous. The CDR3 runs to 14 residues. The V gene lost 0 bases and the J gene lost 9 bases, with 9 bases spanning the gap. Germline V gene lookup returns CDR1 MNHEY and CDR2 SMNVEV (reference sequence). The DNA for the CDR3 is TGTGCCAGCAGTTTATCGGTCAGTACTTCACCCCTCCACTTT. Protein product: CASSLSVSTSPLHF.

The CDR3 DNA reads TGTGCCAGCAGTTACCCGACAGGGGCGGCTGAAGCTTTCTTT. Translation gives CASSYPTGAAEAFF. The V call is TRBV6-2 or TRBV6-3, the J call TRBJ1-1; 8 bases match TRBD1. J lost 6 bases, V lost 2 bases, and 5 bases had no gene match. Germline V CDR1 and CDR2: MNHEY, SVGEGT. This CDR3 is built from 14 residues.

V usage is TRBV18 and J usage is TRBJ1-1; 7 positions agree with TRBD1. Looked up from germline, CDR1 is KGHSH and CDR2 is LQKENI. The junction had 14 bases not matched to a gene; V was cut back by 3 bases and J by 7 bases. The CDR3 sequence is 16 residues long. The CDR3 is CASSPVFGQGGDEAFF. As DNA, the CDR3 is TGTGCCAGCTCACCGGTGTTCGGGCAGGGGGGCGATGAAGCTTTCTTT.

The chain combines TRBV6-1 with TRBJ1-6; TRBD1 agrees at 7 bases. After removal of 3 bases from V and 7 bases from J, the junction contained 6 bases not matched to a gene. Germline lookup yields CDR1 MNHNS and CDR2 SASEGT. The length of the CDR3 is 15 residues. CDR3 region: CASSEVTGINSPLHF. CDR3 coding DNA: TGTGCCAGCAGTGAGGTGACAGGGATCAATTCACCCCTCCACTTT.

This chain links TRBV12-5 with TRBJ2-5; D call uncertain. There are 13 residues in the CDR3. CDR1 is LGHNT and CDR2 is FRNRAP in the germline V gene. V dropped 6 bases and J dropped 5 bases, with 13 bases sitting between them. CDR3 sequence: CASGPSMGETQYF. In nucleotides, the CDR3 is TGTGCTAGTGGCCCTTCTATGGGGGAGACCCAGTACTTC.

V usage is TRBV3-1 (or the pseudogene TRBV3-2) and J usage is TRBJ1-4; TRBD1 matches 10 bases. V was pared by 4 bases and J by 7 bases, with 6 bases of the junction left unmatched. The CDR3 has 15 residues. Germline lookup yields CDR1 LGHDT and CDR2 YNNKEL (reference sequence). Here the CDR3 DNA reads TGTGCCAGCAGCCGCGACAGGGGGCTAATTGAAAAACTGTTTTTT. It specifies CASSRDRGLIEKLFF.